The sequence of this T cell receptor (beta chain) was determined in a study of T cell responses to AZD1222 COVID-19 vaccine. Only in-frame clones appear in the TCRdb table, and some are missing; sequencing was by immunoSEQ multiplex PCR. This table holds more than 95,000 clones, about 88% found once. Notes on the study in general: Spike-specific TCRs gained breadth and depth after people received two AZD1222 doses. Baseline testing showed seropositivity in only six AZD1222 recipients. In all cases, repertoires were sampled only after the peak T cell response.

Germline CDR1 SGHDN, CDR2 FVKESK. The CDR3 sequence is 16 residues long. Trimming took 1 base from V and 2 from J, leaving 14 bases between them. With respect to this clone: Its antigen remains unidentified.

V usage is TRBV14 and J usage is TRBJ1-2; D call uncertain. This receptor was taken from an adult in good health. The sequenced sample was peripheral blood, obtained on day 0 of AZD1222 vaccination. This CDR3 is CASSQGTGRINYGYTF. DNA of the CDR3: TGTGCCAGCAGCCAAGGGACCGGCAGGATCAACTATGGCTACACCTTC.